This record covers a single T cell receptor beta chain. The data originate from a study of memory CD8 T cells in hepatitis C reinfection. The wider study: A couple of donors cleared primary HCV but became chronic after reinfection. Reinfection meant HCV RNA positivity after two negatives ≥60 days apart. Samples late or after reinfection came 12 to 24 weeks post-detection.

Repertoires were generated with immunoSEQ multiplex PCR, while TCRdb's copy carries only in-frame clones and drops some. The sample has about 50,000 clones, nearly 90% seen once; the top ten hold approximately 0.67%. Sample time point: late/post reinfection, 12 to 24 weeks after detection. No in vitro expansion preceded TCR sequencing of the sorted cells. A couple of donors provided sorted CD3+ CD8+ CD45RO- naive CD8 T cells at all three reinfection time points. Germline lookup yields CDR1 SGHTS and CDR2 YDEGEE. With 0 bases clipped from V and 3 bases from J, the junction kept 7 bases outside the gene matches. The CDR3 runs 17 residues.

Sequencing used naive CD8+ T cells sorted from blood. The chain links TRBV5-8 to TRBJ2-1, with 9 positions matching TRBD2. The TCR originated in a man aged 18-30 years with hepatitis C virus infection. As DNA, the CDR3 is TGTGCCAGCAGCTTGGCCGGTAGCGGGGGTCGCTACAATGAGCAGTTCTTC. Translated, it gives CASSLAGSGGRYNEQFF.